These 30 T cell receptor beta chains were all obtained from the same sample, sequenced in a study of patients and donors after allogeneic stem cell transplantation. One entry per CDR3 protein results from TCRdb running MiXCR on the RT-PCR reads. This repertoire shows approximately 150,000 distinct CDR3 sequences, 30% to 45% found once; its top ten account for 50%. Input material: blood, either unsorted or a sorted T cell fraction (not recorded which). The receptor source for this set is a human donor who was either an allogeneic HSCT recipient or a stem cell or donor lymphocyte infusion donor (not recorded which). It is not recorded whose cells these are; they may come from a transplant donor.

CDR3 coding DNA: TGTGCCAGCAGCCCGGTTGGGAGGGACGAGCAGTACGTC. This gives the protein CASSPVGRDEQYV. The gene calls are TRBV5-6 and TRBJ2-7; 7 positions match TRBD2. The CDR3 extends over 13 amino acids. J gave up 5 bases and V 4 bases, and 6 bases lay outside the gene matches. The germline V gene encodes CDR1 SGHDT and CDR2 YYEEEE.

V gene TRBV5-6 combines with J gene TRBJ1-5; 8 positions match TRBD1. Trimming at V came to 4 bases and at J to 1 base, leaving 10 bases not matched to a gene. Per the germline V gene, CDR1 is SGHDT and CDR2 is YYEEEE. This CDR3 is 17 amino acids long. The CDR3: CASSETGGRGSNQPQHF. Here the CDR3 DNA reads TGTGCCAGCAGCGAAACAGGGGGACGGGGCAGCAATCAGCCCCAGCATTTT.

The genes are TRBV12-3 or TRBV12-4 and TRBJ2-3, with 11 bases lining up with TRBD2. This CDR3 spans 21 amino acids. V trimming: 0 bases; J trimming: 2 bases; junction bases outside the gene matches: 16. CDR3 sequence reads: CASSLAMTGRLAGGITDTQYF. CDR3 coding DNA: TGTGCCAGCAGTTTAGCTATGACTGGTCGGCTAGCGGGAGGAATCACAGATACGCAGTATTTT.

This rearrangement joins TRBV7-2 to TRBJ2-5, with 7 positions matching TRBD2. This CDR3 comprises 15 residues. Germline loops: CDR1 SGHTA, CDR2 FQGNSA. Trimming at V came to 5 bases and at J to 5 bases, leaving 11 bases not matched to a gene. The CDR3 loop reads CASSPRESRGETQYF. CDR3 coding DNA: TGTGCCAGCAGCCCACGAGAATCGCGGGGGGAGACCCAGTACTTC. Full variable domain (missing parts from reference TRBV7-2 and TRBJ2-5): GAGVSQSPSNKVTEKGKDVELRCDPISGHTALYWYRQSLGQGLEFLIYFQGNSAPDKSGLPSDRFSAERTGGSVSTLTIQRTQQEDSAVYLCASSPRESRGETQYFGPGTRLLVL.

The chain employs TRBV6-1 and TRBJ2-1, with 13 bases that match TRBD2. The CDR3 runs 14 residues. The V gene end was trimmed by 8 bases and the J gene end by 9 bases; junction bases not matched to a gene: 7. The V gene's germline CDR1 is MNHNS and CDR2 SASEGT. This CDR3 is CASAGLAGPTEQFF. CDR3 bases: TGTGCCAGCGCGGGACTAGCGGGACCTACTGAGCAGTTCTTC.

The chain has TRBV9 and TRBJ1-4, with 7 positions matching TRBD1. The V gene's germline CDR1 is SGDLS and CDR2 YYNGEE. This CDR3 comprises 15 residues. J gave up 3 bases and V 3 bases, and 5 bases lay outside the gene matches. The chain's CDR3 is CASSARQGSNEKLFF. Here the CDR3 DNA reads TGTGCCAGCAGCGCCCGACAGGGTTCTAATGAAAAACTGTTTTTT.

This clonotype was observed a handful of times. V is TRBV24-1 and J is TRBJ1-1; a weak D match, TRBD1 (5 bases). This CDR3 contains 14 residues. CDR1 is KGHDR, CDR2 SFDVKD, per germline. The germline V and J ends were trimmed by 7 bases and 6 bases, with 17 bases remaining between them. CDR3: CATRGTTQGAEAFF. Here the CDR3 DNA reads TGTGCCACCAGGGGGACGACGCAAGGGGCTGAAGCTTTCTTT.

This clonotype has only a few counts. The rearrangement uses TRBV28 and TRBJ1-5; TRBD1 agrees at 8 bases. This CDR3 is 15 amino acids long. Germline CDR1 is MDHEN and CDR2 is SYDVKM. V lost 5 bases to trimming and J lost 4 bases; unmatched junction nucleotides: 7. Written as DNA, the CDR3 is TGTGCCAGCAGTGGGACAGGAAGGGAGAATCAGCCCCAGCATTTT. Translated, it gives CASSGTGRENQPQHF.

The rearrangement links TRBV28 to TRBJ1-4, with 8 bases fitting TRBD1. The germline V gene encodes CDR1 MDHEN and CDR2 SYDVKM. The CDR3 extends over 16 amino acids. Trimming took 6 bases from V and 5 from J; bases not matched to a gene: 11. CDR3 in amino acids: CASSLYGRDRNEKLFF. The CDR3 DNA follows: TGTGCCAGCAGCCTCTACGGGAGGGACAGGAATGAAAAACTGTTTTTT. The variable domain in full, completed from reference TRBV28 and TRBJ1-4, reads DVKVTQSSRYLVKRTGEKVFLECVQDMDHENMFWYRQDPGLGLRLIYFSYDVKMKEKGDIPEGYSVSREKKERFSLILESASTNQTSMYLCASSLYGRDRNEKLFFGSGTQLSVL.

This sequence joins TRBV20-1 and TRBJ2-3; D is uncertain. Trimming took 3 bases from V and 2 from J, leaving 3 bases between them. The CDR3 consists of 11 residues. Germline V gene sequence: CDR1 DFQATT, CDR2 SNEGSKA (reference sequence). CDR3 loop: CSASFTDTQYF. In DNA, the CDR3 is TGCAGTGCTAGCTTCACAGATACGCAGTATTTT.

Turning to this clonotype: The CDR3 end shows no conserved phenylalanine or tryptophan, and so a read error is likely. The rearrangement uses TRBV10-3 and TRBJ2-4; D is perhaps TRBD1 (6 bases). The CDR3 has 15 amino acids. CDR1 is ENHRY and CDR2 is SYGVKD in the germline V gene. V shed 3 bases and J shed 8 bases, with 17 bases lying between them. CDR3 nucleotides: TGTGCCATCAGTGAAGGTCAGGGGCTGGAGGACATTCAGTACCTC. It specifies CAISEGQGLEDIQYL.

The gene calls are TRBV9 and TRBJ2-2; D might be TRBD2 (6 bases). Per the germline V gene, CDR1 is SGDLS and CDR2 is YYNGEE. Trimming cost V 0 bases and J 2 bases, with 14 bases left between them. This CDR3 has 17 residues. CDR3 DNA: TGTGCCAGCAGCGTAGCTGGGGGGTATCGAAACACCGGGGAGCTGTTTTTT. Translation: CASSVAGGYRNTGELFF.

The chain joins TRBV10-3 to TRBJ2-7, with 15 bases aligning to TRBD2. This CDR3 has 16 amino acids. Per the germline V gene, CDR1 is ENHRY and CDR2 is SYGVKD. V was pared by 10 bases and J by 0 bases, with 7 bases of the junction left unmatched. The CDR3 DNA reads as TGTGCCAGTGGGACTAGCGGGGGGCTGAGCTCCTACGAGCAGTACTTC. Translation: CASGTSGGLSSYEQYF.

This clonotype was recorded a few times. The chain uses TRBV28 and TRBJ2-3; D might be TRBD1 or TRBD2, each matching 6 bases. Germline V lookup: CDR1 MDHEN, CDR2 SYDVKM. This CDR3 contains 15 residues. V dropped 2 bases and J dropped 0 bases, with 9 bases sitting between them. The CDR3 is CASSLTGGSTDTQYF. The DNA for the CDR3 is TGTGCCAGCAGTTTAACCGGGGGCAGCACAGATACGCAGTATTTT.

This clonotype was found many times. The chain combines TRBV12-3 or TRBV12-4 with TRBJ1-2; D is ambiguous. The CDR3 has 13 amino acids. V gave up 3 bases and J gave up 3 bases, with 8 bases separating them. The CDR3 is CASSFGLHYGYTF. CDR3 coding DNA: TGTGCCAGCAGTTTCGGTCTGCACTATGGCTACACCTTC.

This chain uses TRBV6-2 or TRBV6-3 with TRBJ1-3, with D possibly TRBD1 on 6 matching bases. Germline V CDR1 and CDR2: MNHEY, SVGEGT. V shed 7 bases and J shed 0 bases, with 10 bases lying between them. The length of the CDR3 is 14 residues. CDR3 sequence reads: CASISRGSGNTIYF. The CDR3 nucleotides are TGTGCCAGCATTTCCAGGGGCTCTGGAAACACCATATATTTT.

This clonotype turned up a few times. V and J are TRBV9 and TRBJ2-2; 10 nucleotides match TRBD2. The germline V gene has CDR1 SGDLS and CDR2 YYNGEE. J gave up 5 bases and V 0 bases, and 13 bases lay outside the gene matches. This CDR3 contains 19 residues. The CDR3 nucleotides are TGTGCCAGCAGCGTAGCTAAGGAGCGGGGGGGCCTCGGGACCGGGGAGCTGTTTTTT. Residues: CASSVAKERGGLGTGELFF.

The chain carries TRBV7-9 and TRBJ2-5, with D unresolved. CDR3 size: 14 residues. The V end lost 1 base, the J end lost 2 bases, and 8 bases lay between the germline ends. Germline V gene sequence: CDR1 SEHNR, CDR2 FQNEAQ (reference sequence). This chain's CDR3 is CASSLVGKQETQYF. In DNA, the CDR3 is TGTGCCAGCAGCTTAGTGGGTAAACAAGAGACCCAGTACTTC.

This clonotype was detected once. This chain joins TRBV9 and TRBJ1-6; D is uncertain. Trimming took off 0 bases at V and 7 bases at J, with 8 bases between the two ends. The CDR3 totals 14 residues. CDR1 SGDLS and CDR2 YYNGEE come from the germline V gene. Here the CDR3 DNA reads TGTGCCAGCAGCGTAGACAGCGGGAATTCACCCCTCCACTTT. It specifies CASSVDSGNSPLHF.

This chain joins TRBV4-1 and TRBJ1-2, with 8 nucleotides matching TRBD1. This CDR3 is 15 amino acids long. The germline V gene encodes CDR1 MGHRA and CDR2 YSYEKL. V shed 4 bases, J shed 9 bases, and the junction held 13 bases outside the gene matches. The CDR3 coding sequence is TGCGCCAGCAGCCGAGAAATGACAGGGGCTGCAAGCTACACCTTC. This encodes CASSREMTGAASYTF.

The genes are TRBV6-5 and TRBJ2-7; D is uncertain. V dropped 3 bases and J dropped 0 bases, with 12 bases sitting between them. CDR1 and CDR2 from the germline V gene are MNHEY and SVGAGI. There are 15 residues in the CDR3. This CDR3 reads CASSYSDTLSYEQYF. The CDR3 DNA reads TGTGCCAGCAGTTATTCCGACACCCTCTCCTACGAGCAGTACTTC.

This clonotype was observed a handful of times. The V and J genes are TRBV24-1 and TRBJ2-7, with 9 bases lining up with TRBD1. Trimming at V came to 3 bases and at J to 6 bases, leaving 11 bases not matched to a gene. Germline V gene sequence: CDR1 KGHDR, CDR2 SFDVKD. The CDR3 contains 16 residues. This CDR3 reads CATSDTRTGDPSEQYF. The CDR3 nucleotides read TGTGCCACCAGTGATACCCGGACAGGGGACCCTAGCGAGCAGTACTTC.

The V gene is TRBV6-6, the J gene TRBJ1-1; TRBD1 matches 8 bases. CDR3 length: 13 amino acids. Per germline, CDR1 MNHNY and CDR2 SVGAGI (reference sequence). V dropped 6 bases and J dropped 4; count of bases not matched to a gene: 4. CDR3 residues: CASRRTGPTEAFF. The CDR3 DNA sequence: TGTGCCAGCAGGCGGACAGGGCCCACTGAAGCTTTCTTT.

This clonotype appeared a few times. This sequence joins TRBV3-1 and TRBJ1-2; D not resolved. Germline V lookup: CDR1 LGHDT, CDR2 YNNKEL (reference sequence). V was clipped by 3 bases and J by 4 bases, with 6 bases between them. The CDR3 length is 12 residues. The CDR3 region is CASSHKAYGYTF. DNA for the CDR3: TGTGCCAGCAGCCATAAGGCCTATGGCTACACCTTC. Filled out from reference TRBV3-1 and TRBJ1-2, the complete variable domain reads DTAVSQTPKYLVTQMGNDKSIKCEQNLGHDTMYWYKQDSKKFLKIMFSYNNKELIINETVPNRFSPKSPDKAHLNLHINSLELGDSAVYFCASSHKAYGYTFGSGTRLTVV.

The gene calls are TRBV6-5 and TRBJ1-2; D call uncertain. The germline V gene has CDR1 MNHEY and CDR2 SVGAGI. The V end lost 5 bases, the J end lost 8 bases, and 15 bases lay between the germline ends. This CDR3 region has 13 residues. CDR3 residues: CASSPGPIPGYTF. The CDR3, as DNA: TGTGCCAGCAGTCCCGGTCCTATACCGGGCTACACCTTC.

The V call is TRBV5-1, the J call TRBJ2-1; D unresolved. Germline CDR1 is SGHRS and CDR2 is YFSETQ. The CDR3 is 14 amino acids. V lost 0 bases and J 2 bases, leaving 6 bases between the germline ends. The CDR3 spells CASSLEIPYNEQFF. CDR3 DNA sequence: TGCGCCAGCAGCTTGGAGATACCCTACAATGAGCAGTTCTTC.

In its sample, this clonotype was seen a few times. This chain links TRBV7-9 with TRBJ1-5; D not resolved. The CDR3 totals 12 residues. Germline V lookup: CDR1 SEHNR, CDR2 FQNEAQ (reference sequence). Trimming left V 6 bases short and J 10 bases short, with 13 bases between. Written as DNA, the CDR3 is TGTGCCAGCAGTTTCGAGATCAGCCCCCAGCATTTT. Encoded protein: CASSFEISPQHF.

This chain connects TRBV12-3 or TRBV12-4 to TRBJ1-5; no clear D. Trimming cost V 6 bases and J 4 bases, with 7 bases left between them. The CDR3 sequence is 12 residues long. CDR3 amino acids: CASSPKNQPQHF. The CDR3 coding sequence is TGTGCCAGCAGCCCAAAAAATCAGCCCCAGCATTTT.

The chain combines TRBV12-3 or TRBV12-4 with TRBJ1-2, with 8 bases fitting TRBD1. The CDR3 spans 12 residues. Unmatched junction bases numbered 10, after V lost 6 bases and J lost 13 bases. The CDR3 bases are TGTGCCAGCAGAGATGACAGGGGTGAAGGCACCTTC. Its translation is CASRDDRGEGTF.

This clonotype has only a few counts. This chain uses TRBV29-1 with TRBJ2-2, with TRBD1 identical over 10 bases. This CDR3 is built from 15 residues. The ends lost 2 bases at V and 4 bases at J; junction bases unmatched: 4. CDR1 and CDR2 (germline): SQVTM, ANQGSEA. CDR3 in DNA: TGCAGCGTTGAAAGCCGGGACAGGGGCACCGGGGAGCTGTTTTTT. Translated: CSVESRDRGTGELFF.